What follows are 25 T cell receptor beta chains derived from one specimen sequenced in a study of T cell responses to AZD1222 COVID-19 vaccine. Method: immunoSEQ multiplex PCR; TCRdb's copy keeps in-frame clones and lacks some. The repertoire holds approximately 160,000 clones, more than 85% seen once, with approximately 1% in the top ten. Sequenced here: peripheral blood, sampled on day 0 of AZD1222 vaccination. These receptors came from an adult in good health.

The chain couples TRBV25-1 to TRBJ2-5; possible D gene TRBD1, 5 bases. CDR1 is MGHDK and CDR2 is SYGVNS in the germline V gene. Trimming cost V 8 bases and J 1 base, with 11 bases left between them. The CDR3 runs 13 residues. The CDR3 sequence is CASGDSLQETQYF. The CDR3 DNA follows: TGTGCCAGCGGCGACAGCCTCCAAGAGACCCAGTACTTC.

The chain employs TRBV19 and TRBJ1-1; D is undetermined. This CDR3 is built from 12 residues. CDR1 and CDR2 (germline): LNHDA, SQIVND (reference sequence). Trimming pared 3 bases from V and 7 bases from J, leaving 9 bases between. The CDR3 protein is CASSITGLEAFF. The CDR3 DNA reads TGTGCCAGTAGTATTACTGGACTTGAAGCTTTCTTT.

This rearrangement joins TRBV9 to TRBJ1-5; D is perhaps TRBD1 (5 bases). V was trimmed by 1 base and J by 8 bases, leaving 10 bases between them. This CDR3 comprises 13 residues. CDR1 SGDLS and CDR2 YYNGEE come from the germline V gene. The CDR3 DNA follows: TGTGCCAGCAGCGTAAGTTCGGGGGAGCCCCAGCATTTT. Translated, it gives CASSVSSGEPQHF. The whole variable domain, filled in from reference TRBV9 and TRBJ1-5, reads DSGVTQTPKHLITATGQRVTLRCSPRSGDLSVYWYQQSLDQGLQFLIQYYNGEERAKGNILERFSAQQFPDLHSELNLSSLELGDSALYFCASSVSSGEPQHFGDGTRLSIL.

The CDR3 here is CASSYILRGPGELFF. The CDR3 DNA sequence: TGTGCCAGCAGTTATATTCTCCGGGGGCCCGGGGAGCTGTTTTTT. The chain joins TRBV6-5 to TRBJ2-2; D may correspond to TRBD1 or TRBD2 (6 bases each). Germline V gene lookup returns CDR1 MNHEY and CDR2 SVGAGI. V lost 3 bases, J lost 6 bases, and 14 bases lay in between. There are 15 residues in the CDR3.

This clone was counted a few times. Other DNA sequences in the same sample also yield this CDR3. The V and J genes are TRBV30 and TRBJ1-1; 7 bases match TRBD1. In germline, CDR1 is GTSNPN, CDR2 SVGIG (reference sequence). The CDR3 length is 13 residues. Trimming at V came to 2 bases and at J to 3 bases, leaving 3 bases not matched to a gene. CDR3 region: CAWSRQGDTEAFF. Here the CDR3 DNA reads TGTGCCTGGAGTCGGCAGGGGGACACTGAAGCTTTCTTT.

The chain links TRBV5-1 to TRBJ1-2, with D hard to call. Trimming shortened V by 1 base and J by 6 bases, and 16 bases separated the two germline ends. Germline V gene data show CDR1 as SGHRS and CDR2 as YFSETQ. The CDR3 consists of 15 residues. CDR3: CASSLLVGLSDGYTF. The CDR3 nucleotides are TGCGCCAGCAGCTTGCTTGTAGGGCTTTCTGATGGCTACACCTTC.

This chain links TRBV5-1 with TRBJ2-7; 7 bases fit TRBD2. The V gene end was trimmed by 4 bases and the J gene end by 7 bases; junction bases not matched to a gene: 11. This CDR3 spans 14 amino acids. Germline lookup yields CDR1 SGHRS and CDR2 YFSETQ. CDR3 region: CASSPPGGGLEQYF. Here the CDR3 DNA reads TGCGCCAGCAGCCCACCGGGGGGTGGACTGGAGCAGTACTTC.

The rearrangement uses TRBV6-1 and TRBJ1-5; D not certain. The CDR3 sequence is 13 residues long. Germline V CDR1 and CDR2: MNHNS, SASEGT. Trimming took 2 bases from V and 6 from J, leaving 8 bases between them. In nucleotides, the CDR3 is TGTGCCAGCAGTGAATCTAACGTTCAGCCCCAGCATTTT. As protein: CASSESNVQPQHF.

The V call is TRBV12-5, the J call TRBJ2-3, with TRBD2 matching 12 bases. J gave up 3 bases and V 6 bases, and 7 bases lay outside the gene matches. CDR3 length: 16 residues. Per the germline V gene, CDR1 is LGHNT and CDR2 is FRNRAP. CDR3 in amino acids: CASGPGTSGFTDTQYF. CDR3 in DNA: TGTGCTAGTGGCCCCGGGACTAGCGGGTTTACAGATACGCAGTATTTT.

V gene TRBV11-1 combines with J gene TRBJ1-1, with a weak D call TRBD1 (6 bases). Trimming shortened V by 3 bases and J by 5 bases, and 13 bases separated the two germline ends. The CDR3 is 14 residues long. Germline-derived CDR1 and CDR2 are SGHAT and FQDESV (reference sequence). The CDR3 protein is CASSFHGQGTEAFF. Here the CDR3 DNA reads TGTGCCAGCAGCTTCCACGGGCAGGGGACTGAAGCTTTCTTT. Drawing the rest from reference TRBV11-1 and TRBJ1-1, the complete variable domain is EAEVAQSPRYKITEKSQAVAFWCDPISGHATLYWYRQILGQGPELLVQFQDESVVDDSQLPKDRFSAERLKGVDSTLKIQPAELGDSAMYLCASSFHGQGTEAFFGQGTRLTVV.

The chain links TRBV2 to TRBJ1-1, with D unclear. V was shortened by 6 bases and J by 1 base, with 3 bases between the two germline ends. The germline V gene has CDR1 SNHLY and CDR2 FYNNEI. The CDR3 contains 11 residues. The CDR3 sequence: CASRGNTEAFF. CDR3 nucleotides: TGTGCCAGCAGGGGGAACACTGAAGCTTTCTTT.

V gene TRBV6-6 combines with J gene TRBJ1-3, with D tentatively TRBD1 (5 bases). Trimming took 2 bases from V and 6 from J, leaving 11 bases between them. The CDR3 spans 14 residues. Germline V gene lookup returns CDR1 MNHNY and CDR2 SVGAGI (reference sequence). The CDR3 DNA sequence: TGTGCCAGCAGTTACCGAGGGGCTACAAACACCATATATTTT. Residues: CASSYRGATNTIYF.

This clone came up once. The chain recombines TRBV11-2 with TRBJ2-6; D possibly corresponds to TRBD1 (5 bases). V was trimmed by 5 bases and J by 0 bases, leaving 17 bases between them. This CDR3 contains 18 residues. From germline, CDR1 is SGHAT and CDR2 FQNNGV. In DNA form, the CDR3 reads TGTGCCAGCAGCAACACGGGCTGGGGCATCTCTGGGGCCAACGTCCTGACTTTC. Amino acids: CASSNTGWGISGANVLTF.

In this sample, this clone turned up once. This sequence joins TRBV4-3 and TRBJ2-3, with 8 bases fitting TRBD1. CDR1 and CDR2 from the germline V gene are LGHNA and YSLEER. The CDR3 has 17 amino acids. Trimming cost V 3 bases and J 5 bases; bases outside gene matches: 13. The CDR3 loop is CASSHLDAGQGIDTQYF. The CDR3 coding sequence is TGCGCCAGCAGCCACCTAGATGCAGGACAGGGTATAGATACGCAGTATTTT.

The chain joins TRBV9 to TRBJ1-4; 7 bases align to TRBD1. This CDR3 contains 19 residues. V lost 3 bases, J lost 0 bases, and 14 bases stayed unmatched. Germline V lookup: CDR1 SGDLS, CDR2 YYNGEE. The CDR3 coding sequence is TGTGCCAGCAGCGCAGAAAGGGGACAGCACCATGCAACTAATGAAAAACTGTTTTTT. This codes for CASSAERGQHHATNEKLFF.

This chain links TRBV6-6 with TRBJ1-5; D might be TRBD1 (6 bases). From germline, CDR1 is MNHNY and CDR2 SVGAGI (reference sequence). Trimming took off 7 bases at V and 4 bases at J, with 11 bases between the two ends. This CDR3 contains 13 residues. CDR3 sequence reads: CASTSTGNQPQHF. CDR3 in DNA: TGTGCCAGCACCTCTACAGGGAATCAGCCCCAGCATTTT.

The CDR3 loop reads CASSQTVVGFGEQYF. Here the CDR3 DNA reads TGTGCCAGCAGCCAAACTGTGGTGGGTTTTGGGGAGCAGTACTTC. The J gene is TRBJ2-7, the V gene TRBV7-9; D call uncertain. Germline V gene sequence: CDR1 SEHNR, CDR2 FQNEAQ (reference sequence). V was pared by 5 bases and J by 7 bases, with 21 bases between. This CDR3 region has 15 residues.

V usage is TRBV5-5 and J usage is TRBJ1-2; D is possibly TRBD1 (5 bases). Germline CDR1 is SGHKS and CDR2 is YYEKEE (reference sequence). Trimming took 0 bases from V and 8 from J, leaving 14 bases between them. The CDR3 spans 14 residues. Here the CDR3 DNA reads TGTGCCAGCAGCTTGGCGTTGAAAGGGGCGGGCTACACCTTC. Translation gives CASSLALKGAGYTF.

CDR3 residues: CASRDLVSGNTIYF. The CDR3 nucleotides read TGTGCCAGCAGGGACCTGGTCTCTGGAAACACCATATATTTT. This rearrangement joins TRBV6-6 to TRBJ1-3, with D unclear. This CDR3 contains 14 residues. Between the trimmed V and J ends, which lost 6 bases and 0 bases, there was a span of 9 bases. Per germline, CDR1 MNHNY and CDR2 SVGAGI (reference sequence).

J is TRBJ1-6 and V is TRBV7-9; D is possibly TRBD1 (5 bases). The CDR3 extends over 15 amino acids. V lost 3 bases and J lost 10, with 16 bases in between. The V gene's germline CDR1 is SEHNR and CDR2 FQNEAQ (reference sequence). For the CDR3, the DNA is TGTGCCAGCAGCTTCGGGACCCCAGAGAGATCACCCCTCCACTTT. Translation gives CASSFGTPERSPLHF.

V gene TRBV7-9 combines with J gene TRBJ1-5; 10 bases map to TRBD1. The CDR3 has 16 amino acids. Looked up from germline, CDR1 is SEHNR and CDR2 is FQNEAQ (reference sequence). Trimming removed 4 bases from V and 7 bases from J; junction bases left unmatched: 10. CDR3 in DNA: TGTGCCAGCAGCTCATCCGGGACAGGGGTGGGACAGCCCCAGCATTTT. This encodes CASSSSGTGVGQPQHF.

This chain connects TRBV7-9 to TRBJ1-1, with D perhaps TRBD1 (5 bases). Trimming pared 7 bases from V and 0 bases from J, leaving 12 bases between. The CDR3 runs 14 residues. Germline V gene sequence: CDR1 SEHNR, CDR2 FQNEAQ (reference sequence). Here the CDR3 DNA reads TGTGCCAGCAACCGGGGACGGTTGAACACTGAAGCTTTCTTT. Encoded protein: CASNRGRLNTEAFF.

The V gene is TRBV29-1, the J gene TRBJ2-7; 10 bases agree with TRBD1. Germline V gives CDR1 SQVTM, CDR2 ANQGSEA. CDR3 length: 12 residues. V gave up 7 bases and J gave up 6 bases; unmatched junction bases: 6. In DNA form, the CDR3 reads TGCAGCGCAGATGGACAGGGGGTCGAGCAGTACTTC. Translation gives CSADGQGVEQYF.

This sequence joins TRBV18 and TRBJ1-5; D is possibly TRBD1 (5 bases). The CDR3 is made up of 15 amino acids. The ends were cut back, 1 base at V and 6 bases at J, with 13 bases in the middle. Germline loops: CDR1 KGHSH, CDR2 LQKENI. CDR3 sequence: CASSPRAGNIQPQHF. The CDR3 nucleotides are TGTGCCAGCTCACCACGGGCAGGGAACATTCAGCCCCAGCATTTT. The full variable domain, rest sourced from reference TRBV18 and TRBJ1-5, is NAGVMQNPRHLVRRRGQEARLRCSPMKGHSHVYWYRQLPEEGLKFMVYLQKENIIDESGMPKERFSAEFPKEGPSILRIQQVVRGDSAAYFCASSPRAGNIQPQHFGDGTRLSIL.

V is TRBV3-1 (or the pseudogene TRBV3-2) and J is TRBJ1-2, with D perhaps matching TRBD1 (6 bases). Trimming removed 4 bases at V and 4 bases at J, with 10 bases between. The CDR3 runs to 13 residues. The germline gives CDR1 LGHDT, CDR2 YNNKEL (reference sequence). DNA of the CDR3: TGTGCCAGCAGCCGGGGGGGGCCCTATGGCTACACCTTC. Translated: CASSRGGPYGYTF.